This record concerns one TCR beta chain sequence. The authors drew around 11 milliliters of peripheral blood from each donor. A minimum of 5.5 micrograms of total RNA was extracted per sample. With a J-beta primer mix and a sample-barcoded 5' primer, a second PCR ran roughly 6 to 11 cycles. TCRdb fed the 5' RACE reads into MiXCR, producing one record per CDR3 protein. The sample carries roughly 700,000 distinct CDR3 sequences, just under 25% recorded once. Looked up from germline, CDR1 is MNHEY and CDR2 is SMNVEV (reference sequence). The CDR3 runs 17 residues. J gave up 1 base and V 10 bases, and 15 bases lay outside the gene matches. This entry comes from a study of blood T cells in healthy people across ages. Separately, the same data were catalogued under a study of T cells of mothers and their children. That report notes: The second PCR used the M1S primer, and this primer added sample barcodes and 2-4 random nucleotides.

The J gene is TRBJ2-2, the V gene TRBV27; TRBD2 matches at 7 bases. Sequenced: blood. The sequence came from a boy younger than 18 in good health. The CDR3 DNA reads as TGTGCCACCGGTTCACTACTAGCGATAAAGAACACCGGGGAGCTGTTTTTT. Its translation is CATGSLLAIKNTGELFF.